This TCR beta chain was captured in a study of blood T cell repertoires in COVID-19. About the study: The United States, Italy and Spain supplied acute and convalescent COVID-19 samples. In each case, the material was cDNA or gDNA derived from T cells, B-cell-depleted T cells, or PBMCs.

The CDR3 has 14 residues. J was trimmed by 8 bases and V by 3 bases; bases with no gene match: 6. The germline V gene has CDR1 LNHDA and CDR2 SQIVND (reference sequence). Patients in Seattle were enrolled during active infection, then followed longitudinally. Per the authors' pipeline: Using reference gene primer amplification, nucleated cell counts were estimated. The method was immunoSEQ multiplex PCR; TCRdb's version includes in-frame clones alone and lacks a portion of them. V, J and clone size derive from that table, while D and trimming were established from the DNA sequence. The sample has 25,000 to 35,000 clones, around 94% seen once.

The origin of this receptor is a woman aged 70 to 79 with COVID-19, enrolled during active disease. V is TRBV19 and J is TRBJ2-4, with 8 bases identical to TRBD1. Material: peripheral blood. The CDR3 reads CASSIQGAYDIQYF. As DNA, the CDR3 is TGTGCCAGTAGTATTCAGGGGGCTTATGACATTCAGTACTTC.